This T cell receptor beta chain was profiled in a study of blood T cell repertoires in COVID-19. Study information: Acute and convalescent COVID-19 specimens originated in the United States, Italy and Spain. T cells, B-cell-depleted T cells, or PBMCs provided the cDNA or gDNA that served as material.

In the original processing: Estimation of nucleated cell counts was performed using reference gene primer amplification. Libraries were prepared by immunoSEQ multiplex PCR; TCRdb keeps only in-frame clonotypes and omits some of them. V, J and clone size are taken as reported in that table, and D and trimming were inferred from the DNA itself. The table has over 100,000 clones, roughly 85% seen once. In germline, CDR1 is SGHTA, CDR2 FQGNSA. Trimming removed 4 bases at V and 7 bases at J, with 10 bases between. The CDR3 contains 12 residues. The source of this sequence is a man at least 80 years old with acute or convalescent COVID-19. Sequencing input: peripheral blood. The chain carries TRBV7-2 and TRBJ1-1; TRBD1 might be the D (6 bases). The CDR3 DNA follows: TGTGCCAGCAGCTCAAACAGGGTTGAAGCTTTCTTT. Encoded protein: CASSSNRVEAFF.